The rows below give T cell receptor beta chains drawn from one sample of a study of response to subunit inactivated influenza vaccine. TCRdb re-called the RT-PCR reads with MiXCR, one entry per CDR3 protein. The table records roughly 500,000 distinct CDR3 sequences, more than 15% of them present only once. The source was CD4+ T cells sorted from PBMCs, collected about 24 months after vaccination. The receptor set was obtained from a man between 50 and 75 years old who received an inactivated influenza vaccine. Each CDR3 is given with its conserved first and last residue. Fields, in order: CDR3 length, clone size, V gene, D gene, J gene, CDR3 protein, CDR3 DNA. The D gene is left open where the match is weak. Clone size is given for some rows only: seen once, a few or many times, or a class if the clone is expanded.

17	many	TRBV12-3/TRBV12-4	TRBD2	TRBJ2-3	CASSFQWLAGVTDTQYF	TGTGCCAGCAGTTTTCAGTGGCTAGCGGGAGTTACAGATACGCAGTATTTT
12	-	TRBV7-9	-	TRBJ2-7	CASSHPTGEQYF	TGTGCCAGCAGCCACCCCACGGGAGAGCAGTACTTC
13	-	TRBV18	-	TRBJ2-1	CASSPPGGTPEFF	TGTGCCAGCTCACCACCAGGGGGTACTCCGGAGTTCTTC
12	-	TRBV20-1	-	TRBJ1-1	CSARSVATEAFF	TGCAGTGCTAGATCGGTGGCCACTGAAGCTTTCTTT
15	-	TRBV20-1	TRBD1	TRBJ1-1	CSARSTDREGTEAFF	TGCAGTGCTAGATCCACGGACAGGGAAGGGACTGAAGCTTTCTTT
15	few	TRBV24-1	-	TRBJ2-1	CATSDLRGVRNEQFF	TGTGCCACCAGTGATTTGAGGGGTGTAAGGAATGAGCAGTTCTTC
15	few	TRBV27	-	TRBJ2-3	CASRQQMASTDTQYF	TGTGCCAGCAGACAGCAGATGGCTAGCACAGATACGCAGTATTTT
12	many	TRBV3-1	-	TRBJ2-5	CASSQITVGQYF	TGTGCCAGCAGCCAAATTACGGTGGGCCAGTACTTC
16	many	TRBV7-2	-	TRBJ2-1	CASSSTGQRIYNEQFF	TGTGCCAGCAGTTCAACGGGCCAGCGGATTTACAATGAGCAGTTCTTC
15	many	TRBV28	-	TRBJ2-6	CASSLDLSGANVLTF	TGTGCCAGCAGTTTAGACCTCTCTGGGGCCAACGTCCTGACTTTC
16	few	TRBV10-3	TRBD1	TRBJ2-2	CAIRPTGTGETGELFF	TGTGCCATCAGACCCACCGGGACAGGGGAAACCGGGGAGCTGTTTTTT
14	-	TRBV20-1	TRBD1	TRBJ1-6	CSAKGQGSNSPLHF	TGCAGTGCTAAAGGACAGGGGAGCAATTCACCCCTCCACTTT
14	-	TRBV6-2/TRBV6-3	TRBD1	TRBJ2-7	CASRRGQGTYEQYF	TGTGCCAGCAGACGGGGACAGGGGACCTACGAGCAGTACTTC
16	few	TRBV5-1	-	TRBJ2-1	CASSLGGTSMRDEQFF	TGCGCCAGCAGCTTGGGAGGGACCTCAATGAGGGATGAGCAGTTCTTC
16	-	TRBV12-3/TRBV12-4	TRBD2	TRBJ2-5	CASSFSGGAPQETQYF	TGTGCCAGCAGTTTTAGCGGGGGGGCCCCCCAAGAGACCCAGTACTTC
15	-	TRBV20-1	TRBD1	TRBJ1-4	CSARQGAATNEKLFF	TGCAGTGCTAGACAGGGGGCGGCAACTAATGAAAAACTGTTTTTT
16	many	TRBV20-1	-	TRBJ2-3	CSARDLSSQGTDTQYF	TGCAGTGCTAGAGATCTGAGTAGCCAGGGCACAGATACGCAGTATTTT
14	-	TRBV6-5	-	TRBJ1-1	CASSFMGGNTEAFF	TGTGCCAGCAGTTTCATGGGAGGGAACACTGAAGCTTTCTTT
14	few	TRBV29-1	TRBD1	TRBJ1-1	CSVVRGLGNTEAFF	TGCAGCGTGGTTAGGGGGCTCGGGAACACTGAAGCTTTCTTT
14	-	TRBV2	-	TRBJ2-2	CASSPIVNTGELFF	TGTGCCAGCAGCCCGATTGTTAACACCGGGGAGCTGTTTTTT
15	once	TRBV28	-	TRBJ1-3	CASSGQGYSGNTIYF	TGTGCCAGCAGTGGGCAAGGGTATTCTGGAAACACCATATATTTT
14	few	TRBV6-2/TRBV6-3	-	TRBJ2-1	CASRHLRDHNEQFF	TGTGCCAGCAGACACCTGAGGGACCACAATGAGCAGTTCTTC
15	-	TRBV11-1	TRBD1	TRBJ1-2	CASTRRTGRDYGYTF	TGTGCCAGCACCCGCCGGACAGGGCGGGACTACGGCTACACCTTC
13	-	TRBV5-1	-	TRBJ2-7	CASSPVGSYEQYF	TGCGCCAGCAGCCCTGTCGGCTCCTACGAGCAGTACTTC
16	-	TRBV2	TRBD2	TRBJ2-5	CASSDGDYSTLETQYF	TGTGCCAGCAGTGATGGGGACTATAGTACGCTAGAGACCCAGTACTTC
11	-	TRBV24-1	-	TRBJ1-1	CATSDLRRAFF	TGTGCCACCAGTGATTTGCGGAGGGCTTTCTTT
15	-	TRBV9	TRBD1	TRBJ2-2	CASSVGDRAAGELFF	TGTGCCAGCAGCGTAGGTGACAGGGCGGCCGGGGAGCTGTTTTTT
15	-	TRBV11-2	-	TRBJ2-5	CASSLDLGLKETQYF	TGTGCCAGCAGCTTAGATCTGGGCCTAAAAGAGACCCAGTACTTC
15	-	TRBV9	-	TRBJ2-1	CASSAGVASYNEQFF	TGTGCCAGCAGCGCGGGGGTGGCCTCCTACAATGAGCAGTTCTTC
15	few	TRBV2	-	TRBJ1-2	CASSEGQRWVYGYTF	TGTGCCAGCAGTGAAGGCCAGCGCTGGGTCTATGGCTACACCTTC
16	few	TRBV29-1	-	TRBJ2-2	CSVSGLSGVHTGELFF	TGCAGCGTGAGTGGGCTTTCAGGAGTCCACACCGGGGAGCTGTTTTTT
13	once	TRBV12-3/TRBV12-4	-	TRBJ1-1	CSSSLNDFTEAFF	TGTTCCAGCAGTTTAAACGATTTCACTGAAGCTTTCTTT
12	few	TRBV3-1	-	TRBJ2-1	CASSQLGREQFF	TGTGCCAGCAGCCAGCTGGGTAGAGAGCAGTTCTTC
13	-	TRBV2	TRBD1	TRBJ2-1	CASRDRWVGEQFF	TGTGCCAGCAGGGACAGGTGGGTGGGTGAGCAGTTCTTC
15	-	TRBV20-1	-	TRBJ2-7	CSARDLDRDSYEQYF	TGCAGTGCTAGAGATCTCGACCGAGACTCCTACGAGCAGTACTTC
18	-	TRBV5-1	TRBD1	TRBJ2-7	CASSHTLSAGQGNYEQYF	TGCGCCAGCAGCCACACGCTCTCGGCGGGACAGGGGAATTACGAGCAGTACTTC
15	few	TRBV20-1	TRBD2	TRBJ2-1	CSARRASGRKNEQFF	TGCAGTGCAAGAAGGGCTAGCGGGAGGAAGAATGAGCAGTTCTTC
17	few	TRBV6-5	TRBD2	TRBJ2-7	CASSYKTGTSGPYEQYF	TGTGCCAGCAGTTACAAAACCGGGACTAGCGGGCCCTACGAGCAGTACTTC
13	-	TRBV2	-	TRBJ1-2	CASSETGGSGYTF	TGTGCCAGCAGTGAAACGGGGGGCTCTGGCTACACCTTC
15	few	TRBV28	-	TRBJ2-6	CASSTTGSGANVLTF	TGTGCCAGCAGCACCACAGGGTCTGGGGCCAACGTCCTGACTTTC
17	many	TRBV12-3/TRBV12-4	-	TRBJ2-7	CASSPLRGLTSSYEQYF	TGTGCCAGCAGTCCCCTGCGAGGACTGACGAGCTCCTACGAGCAGTACTTC
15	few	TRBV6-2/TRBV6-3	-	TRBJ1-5	CASSYLGRVNQPQHF	TGTGCCAGCAGTTACCTCGGCAGGGTGAATCAGCCCCAGCATTTT
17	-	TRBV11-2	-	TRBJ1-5	CASSLDLLASGGQPQHF	TGTGCCAGCAGCTTAGATCTTTTGGCCTCGGGAGGTCAGCCCCAGCATTTT
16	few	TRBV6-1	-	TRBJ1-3	CASSEDPGHSGNTIYF	TGTGCCAGCAGTGAAGACCCAGGGCACTCTGGAAACACCATATATTTT
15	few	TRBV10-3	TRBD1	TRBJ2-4	CAISVGGNSENIQYF	TGTGCCATCAGTGTAGGGGGCAATAGTGAAAACATTCAGTACTTC
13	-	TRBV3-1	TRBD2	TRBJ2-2	CASIGLAGGQLFF	TGTGCCAGCATAGGACTAGCGGGGGGGCAGCTGTTTTTT
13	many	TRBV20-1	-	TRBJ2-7	CSVPGRNSYEQYF	TGCAGTGTTCCGGGGCGGAACTCCTACGAGCAGTACTTC
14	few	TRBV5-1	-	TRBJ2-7	CASSPRTGVEEQYF	TGCGCCAGCAGCCCTCGAACGGGGGTGGAAGAGCAGTACTTC
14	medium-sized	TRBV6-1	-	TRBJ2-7	CASSPGRDAYEQYF	TGTGCCAGCAGCCCCGGACGGGACGCCTACGAGCAGTACTTC
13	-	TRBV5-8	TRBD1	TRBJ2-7	CARGDRSLYEQYF	TGTGCCAGGGGGGACAGGAGCCTCTACGAGCAGTACTTC
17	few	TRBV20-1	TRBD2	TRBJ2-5	CSARGASGGLTQETQYF	TGCAGTGCTAGAGGTGCTAGCGGGGGTCTAACGCAAGAGACCCAGTACTTC
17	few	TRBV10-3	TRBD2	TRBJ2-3	CAISGLAGGLGTDTQYF	TGTGCCATCAGCGGACTAGCGGGGGGGCTCGGTACAGATACGCAGTATTTT
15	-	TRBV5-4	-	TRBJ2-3	CASSPAAPRTDTQYF	TGTGCCAGCAGTCCGGCGGCCCCCCGCACAGATACGCAGTATTTT
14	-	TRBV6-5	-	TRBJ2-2	CASSYRTGTGELFF	TGTGCCAGCAGTTACCGGACGGGCACCGGGGAGCTGTTTTTT
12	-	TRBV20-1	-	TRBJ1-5	CSANGPKGPQHF	TGCAGTGCCAACGGACCTAAGGGGCCCCAGCATTTT
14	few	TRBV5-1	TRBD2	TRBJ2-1	CASTPGTSGREQFF	TGCGCCAGCACCCCCGGGACTAGCGGGAGGGAGCAGTTCTTC
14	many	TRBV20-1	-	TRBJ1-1	CSSKRRGMAAEAFF	TGCAGTTCGAAAAGAAGGGGAATGGCCGCTGAAGCTTTCTTT
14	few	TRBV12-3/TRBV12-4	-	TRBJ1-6	CASSFEGGSSPLHF	TGTGCCAGCAGTTTTGAGGGGGGCTCTTCACCCCTCCACTTT
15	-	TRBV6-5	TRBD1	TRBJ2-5	CASSYSDRGRETQYF	TGTGCCAGCAGTTACTCTGACAGGGGGCGGGAGACCCAGTACTTC
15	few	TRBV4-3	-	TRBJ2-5	CASSRIPQKQETQYF	TGCGCCAGCAGCAGAATACCACAGAAACAAGAGACCCAGTACTTC